One sample yielded the 25 T cell receptor beta chains listed below, sequenced in a study of blood T cells in healthy people across ages. A J-beta primer mix and a sample-barcoded 5' primer were used in a second PCR of about 7 to 11 cycles. Each CDR3 protein gets one entry after TCRdb re-called the 5' RACE reads with MiXCR. This sample has 1.5 million to 2 million distinct CDR3 sequences, with about two fifths found just once. The specimen sequenced was blood. Every receptor here comes from a human donor in good health.

This clonotype was observed once. The CDR3 is CASGLQGVETQYF. CDR3 in DNA: TGTGCTAGTGGTTTGCAGGGTGTGGAGACCCAGTACTTC. This rearrangement joins TRBV12-5 to TRBJ2-5, with D possibly TRBD1 on 5 matching bases. The CDR3 consists of 13 residues. The germline V gene has CDR1 LGHNT and CDR2 FRNRAP. Trimming took 2 bases from V and 5 from J, leaving 9 bases between them.

The genes are TRBV10-3 and TRBJ1-4; D ambiguous. Deletions cut 8 bases from V and 3 bases from J, with 7 bases between. Looked up from germline, CDR1 is ENHRY and CDR2 is SYGVKD. The CDR3 length is 12 residues. The CDR3 loop reads CAIGSPNEKLFF. The CDR3 DNA reads as TGTGCCATCGGCAGCCCTAATGAAAAACTGTTTTTT.

The rearrangement uses TRBV27 and TRBJ1-6, with D possibly being TRBD1 (6 bases). Germline-derived CDR1 and CDR2 are MNHEY and SMNVEV (reference sequence). The CDR3 has 14 amino acids. Trimming took 6 bases from V and 9 from J, leaving 15 bases between them. The CDR3 sequence is CASRFTGSFSPLHF. CDR3 bases: TGTGCCAGCAGATTCACAGGGTCGTTTTCACCCCTCCACTTT.

This clonotype was detected ten times or more. This sequence joins TRBV4-2 and TRBJ2-3; tentative D call: TRBD2 (6 bases). This CDR3 spans 15 amino acids. The germline V and J ends were trimmed by 3 bases and 2 bases, with 12 bases remaining between them. CDR1 and CDR2 (germline): LGHNA, YNFKEQ. CDR3 DNA sequence: TGTGCCAGCAGCCACTACTTAGCGGCCACAGATACGCAGTATTTT. This encodes CASSHYLAATDTQYF.

This clonotype was seen a few times. V and J are TRBV29-1 and TRBJ1-1; TRBD1 aligns across 8 bases. This CDR3 spans 16 amino acids. Germline CDR1 SQVTM, CDR2 ANQGSEA. The V segment lost 3 bases and the J segment 1 base; nucleotides outside the gene matches: 10. CDR3 sequence reads: CSVERDRRYGNTEAFF. CDR3 DNA sequence: TGCAGCGTTGAGCGGGACAGGCGATATGGGAACACTGAAGCTTTCTTT.

The sample holds many counts of this clonotype. CDR3 in amino acids: CASSPIGGQNTQYF. In DNA, the CDR3 is TGCGCCAGCAGCCCAATAGGCGGACAGAATACGCAGTATTTT. V usage is TRBV5-1 and J usage is TRBJ2-3, with D possibly TRBD1 on 6 matching bases. Germline V lookup: CDR1 SGHRS, CDR2 YFSETQ. This CDR3 spans 14 amino acids. Trimming cost V 4 bases and J 7 bases, with 16 bases left between them.

The CDR3 sequence is CASSYRQVRTDTQYF. CDR3 sequence (DNA): TGTGCCAGCAGTTACCGACAGGTTCGCACAGATACGCAGTATTTT. This chain uses TRBV6-2 or TRBV6-3 with TRBJ2-3; maybe TRBD1 (6 bases). Trimming cost V 2 bases and J 1 base, with 10 bases left between them. Germline CDR1 is MNHEY and CDR2 is SVGEGT. CDR3 length: 15 amino acids.

The chain couples TRBV9 to TRBJ2-1; tentative D call: TRBD2 (6 bases). This CDR3 comprises 16 residues. The ends were cut back, 1 base at V and 5 bases at J, with 16 bases in the middle. CDR1 is SGDLS, CDR2 YYNGEE, per germline. CDR3 nucleotide sequence: TGTGCCAGCAGCGTAAGGGGAGGTCAGGGTGACAATGAGCAGTTCTTC. Its protein product is CASSVRGGQGDNEQFF.

The chain combines TRBV28 with TRBJ2-7; TRBD1 might be the D (5 bases). V lost 10 bases, J lost 1 base, and 17 bases lay in between. Germline V gives CDR1 MDHEN, CDR2 SYDVKM. The CDR3 extends over 14 amino acids. As DNA, the CDR3 is TGTGCCAACAGCCGCACAGGTTCTTCCTACGAGCAGTACTTC. Protein: CANSRTGSSYEQYF.

This chain uses TRBV15 with TRBJ1-2; D is unclear. Germline V gene lookup returns CDR1 LNHNV and CDR2 YYDKDF (reference sequence). The V end was cut by 3 bases, the J end by 3 bases, with 20 bases between. There are 17 residues in the CDR3. This CDR3 is CATSSRGDRAGDYGYTF. The CDR3 DNA follows: TGTGCCACCAGCAGCCGCGGGGATCGAGCTGGGGACTATGGCTACACCTTC. Variable domain in full (rest from reference TRBV15 and TRBJ1-2): DAMVIQNPRYQVTQFGKPVTLSCSQTLNHNVMYWYQQKSSQAPKLLFHYYDKDFNNEADTPDNFQSRRPNTSFCFLDIRSPGLGDTAMYLCATSSRGDRAGDYGYTFGSGTRLTVV.

The chain recombines TRBV24-1 with TRBJ2-3; the D is unclear. This CDR3 comprises 16 residues. Germline assignment: CDR1 KGHDR and CDR2 SFDVKD. Trimming took off 4 bases at V and 0 bases at J, with 13 bases between the two ends. The CDR3 region has the DNA TGTGCCACCAGTGAACCGGACCCTGGGAGCACAGATACGCAGTATTTT. This sequence encodes CATSEPDPGSTDTQYF.

The J gene is TRBJ2-3, the V gene TRBV7-2; D ambiguous. The CDR3 contains 13 residues. Trimming cost V 5 bases and J 4 bases, with 10 bases left between them. CDR1 SGHTA and CDR2 FQGNSA come from the germline V gene. CDR3 DNA sequence: TGTGCCAGCAGCCGTCCAGACTCAGATACGCAGTATTTT. Its translation is CASSRPDSDTQYF.

The gene calls are TRBV28 and TRBJ1-2; perhaps TRBD1 as D (5 bases). Germline CDR1 is MDHEN and CDR2 is SYDVKM. CDR3 length equals 14 residues. V lost 4 bases, J lost 4 bases, and 13 bases lay in between. This CDR3 is CASSSPRQPYGYTF. In nucleotides, the CDR3 is TGTGCCAGCAGTTCGCCTAGACAGCCCTATGGCTACACCTTC.

This clonotype appeared many times. The rearrangement joins TRBV12-3 or TRBV12-4 to TRBJ2-7, with 10 bases matching TRBD1. The CDR3 extends over 14 amino acids. With 5 bases clipped from V and 4 bases from J, the junction kept 5 bases outside the gene matches. Here the CDR3 reads CASSRQGATYEQYF. DNA of the CDR3: TGTGCCAGCAGTCGACAGGGGGCTACATACGAGCAGTACTTC.

The chain combines TRBV7-2 with TRBJ2-1, with 9 bases identical to TRBD1. Unmatched junction bases numbered 15, after V lost 4 bases and J lost 8 bases. Germline CDR1 reads SGHTA; CDR2 reads FQGNSA. The CDR3 sequence is 17 residues long. CDR3: CASSSPPGTGIGDEQFF. The CDR3 DNA reads TGTGCCAGCAGCTCTCCTCCCGGGACAGGGATCGGCGATGAGCAGTTCTTC.

This clonotype was detected only a few times. The chain recombines TRBV6-6 with TRBJ2-7; 7 nucleotides match TRBD2. V lost 8 bases, J lost 10 bases, and 11 bases stayed unmatched. This CDR3 is built from 12 residues. Germline V CDR1 and CDR2: MNHNY, SVGAGI (reference sequence). This chain's CDR3 is CASSLAAGTQYF. The CDR3 region has the DNA TGTGCCAGCTCGCTAGCGGCTGGCACCCAGTACTTC.

This clonotype came up a few times. This CDR3 reads CASSQDTVSYNEQFF. The CDR3 region has the DNA TGTGCCAGCAGCCAAGATACTGTATCCTACAATGAGCAGTTCTTC. J is TRBJ2-1 and V is TRBV3-1; no firm D call. The CDR3 is 15 amino acids. V was shortened by 0 bases and J by 1 base, with 7 bases between the two germline ends. Germline assignment: CDR1 LGHDT and CDR2 YNNKEL (reference sequence).

The chain is built from TRBV11-2 and TRBJ2-7; D is undetermined. The better agreement between TRBJ2-5 and the DNA end casts doubt on the J call. The CDR3 runs to 13 residues. Germline CDR1 and CDR2: SGHAT and FQNNGV. The CDR3 DNA sequence: TGTGCCAGCAGCCCCTCAAGTATAGAGACCCAGTACTTC. It codes for CASSPSSIETQYF.

This chain joins TRBV28 and TRBJ1-1; D uncertain. Trimming pared 6 bases from V and 1 base from J, leaving 18 bases between. CDR1 and CDR2 (germline): MDHEN, SYDVKM. There are 16 residues in the CDR3. This CDR3 reads CASRVTDGMGNTEAFF. In DNA, the CDR3 is TGTGCCAGCAGAGTAACTGATGGAATGGGGAACACTGAAGCTTTCTTT. Filled out from reference TRBV28 and TRBJ1-1, the complete variable domain reads DVKVTQSSRYLVKRTGEKVFLECVQDMDHENMFWYRQDPGLGLRLIYFSYDVKMKEKGDIPEGYSVSREKKERFSLILESASTNQTSMYLCASRVTDGMGNTEAFFGQGTRLTVV.

The chain has TRBV6-1 and TRBJ2-7, with D perhaps TRBD1 or TRBD2 (6 bases each). The V gene lost 6 bases and the J gene lost 2 bases, with 11 bases spanning the gap. The CDR3 extends over 13 amino acids. Germline V CDR1 and CDR2: MNHNS, SASEGT. As DNA, the CDR3 is TGTGCCAGCAGGCGGGACATCGCCTACGAGCAGTACTTC. Translating gives CASRRDIAYEQYF.

This clonotype was seen repeatedly, ten times or more. This chain uses TRBV28 with TRBJ2-7; possibly TRBD1 for D (5 bases). This CDR3 is built from 14 residues. V gave up 4 bases and J gave up 0 bases, with 10 bases separating them. Germline CDR1 reads MDHEN; CDR2 reads SYDVKM. CDR3 bases: TGTGCCAGCAGTTCGACAGACAGCTCCTACGAGCAGTACTTC. This codes for CASSSTDSSYEQYF.

The chain carries TRBV7-6 and TRBJ2-7, with D perhaps given as TRBD1 or TRBD2 (6 bases each). The CDR3 loop spans 12 amino acids. Germline assignment: CDR1 SGHVS and CDR2 FNYEAQ. Trimming took 1 base from V and 8 from J, leaving 9 bases between them. CDR3 region: CASSLVRGQQYF. Written as DNA, the CDR3 is TGTGCCAGCAGCTTAGTTCGGGGGCAGCAGTACTTC.

The chain carries TRBV5-8 and TRBJ2-7; TRBD1 matches at 7 bases. The CDR3 consists of 16 residues. Germline V gives CDR1 SGHTS, CDR2 YDEGEE. J gave up 0 bases and V 3 bases, and 9 bases lay outside the gene matches. In DNA form, the CDR3 reads TGTGCCAGCAGCTGGCCGGGACAGCTCACCTCCTACGAGCAGTACTTC. Amino acids: CASSWPGQLTSYEQYF.

The chain has TRBV7-2 and TRBJ2-3, with D possibly being TRBD2 (6 bases). This CDR3 comprises 15 residues. Germline CDR1 SGHTA, CDR2 FQGNSA. The V and J ends lost 1 base and 14 bases respectively, with 22 bases between them. The CDR3 nucleotides read TGTGCCAGCAGCTTAGACCCCGGGGGTGGGCGCAAAGGGTATTTT. This sequence encodes CASSLDPGGGRKGYF.

CDR3 amino acids: CASSSGNNQPQHF. The CDR3 coding sequence is TGTGCCAGCAGTTCAGGGAACAATCAGCCCCAGCATTTT. The rearrangement links TRBV12-3 or TRBV12-4 to TRBJ1-5; D might be TRBD1 (5 bases). This CDR3 region has 13 residues. Trimming removed 4 bases from V and 3 bases from J, with 7 bases in between.